Described below is a single T cell receptor (beta chain) sequence and its context. The target antigen is unknown. The data were taken from a study of cytomegalovirus exposure and HLA in healthy donors. On the study more broadly: Genetic ancestry analysis placed 81% of the roughly 400 donors that were genotyped in the Caucasian-associated cluster.

Study-wide results and caveats: Cytomegalovirus association was listed for around 170 TCR beta chains. An ancestry cluster, one associated with Asian ancestry, reportedly showed fewer N-insertions than the approximately 720-donor mean in a later analysis.

It was with 60 Vbeta and 13 Jbeta primers that the PCR ran. As originally analysed: A later analysis tallied approximately 78 million unique TCR beta chains, approximately 11 million of them shared. Assay used: immunoSEQ multiplex PCR; TCRdb lists only in-frame clones, some missing. V, J and clone size are taken as reported in that table, and D and trimming were inferred from the DNA itself. The table records about 150,000 clones, 65% to 80% of them present only once. V was pared by 8 bases and J by 10 bases, with 8 bases of the junction left unmatched. Germline V CDR1 and CDR2: MNHEY, SMNVEV (reference sequence). The CDR3 is made up of 13 amino acids.

This sequence was found in a man in his forties in good health and CMV-seronegative. The material sequenced was PBMCs. This chain links TRBV27 with TRBJ1-6, with 7 bases identical to TRBD1. The CDR3 region has the DNA TGTGCCAGCCGCGGACAGGCCTGGTCACCCCTCCACTTT. It yields the protein CASRGQAWSPLHF.